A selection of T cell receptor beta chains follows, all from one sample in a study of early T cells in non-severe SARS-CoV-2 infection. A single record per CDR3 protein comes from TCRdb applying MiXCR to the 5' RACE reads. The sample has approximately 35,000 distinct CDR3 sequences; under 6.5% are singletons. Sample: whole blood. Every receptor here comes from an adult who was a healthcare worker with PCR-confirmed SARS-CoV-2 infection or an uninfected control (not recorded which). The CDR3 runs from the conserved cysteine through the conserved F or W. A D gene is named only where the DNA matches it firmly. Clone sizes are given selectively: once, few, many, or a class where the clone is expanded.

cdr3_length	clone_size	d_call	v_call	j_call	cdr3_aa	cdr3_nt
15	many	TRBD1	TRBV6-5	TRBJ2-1	CASSPGQGAYNEQFF	TGTGCCAGCAGTCCCGGACAGGGGGCTTACAATGAGCAGTTCTTC
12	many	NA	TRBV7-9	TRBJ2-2	CASSLEAGELFF	TGTGCCAGCAGCTTAGAAGCTGGGGAGCTGTTTTTT
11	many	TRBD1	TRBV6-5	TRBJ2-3	CASNDRGTQYF	TGTGCCAGCAACGACAGGGGGACGCAGTATTTT
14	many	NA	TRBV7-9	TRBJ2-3	CASSLAGAGDTQYF	TGTGCCAGCAGCTTAGCAGGGGCCGGAGATACGCAGTATTTT
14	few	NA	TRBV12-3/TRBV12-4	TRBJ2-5	CASSLGGRVETQYF	TGTGCCAGCAGTTTGGGCGGGCGAGTGGAGACCCAGTACTTC
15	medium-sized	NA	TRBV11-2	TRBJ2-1	CASSFMVNSYNEQFF	TGTGCCAGCAGCTTTATGGTTAACTCCTACAATGAGCAGTTCTTC
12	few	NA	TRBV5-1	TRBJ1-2	CASSWDLNGYTF	TGCGCCAGCAGCTGGGACCTTAATGGCTACACCTTC
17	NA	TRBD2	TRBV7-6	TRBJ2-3	CASSLNLAGGISDTQYF	TGTGCCAGCAGCTTAAATTTAGCGGGGGGCATCTCAGATACGCAGTATTTT
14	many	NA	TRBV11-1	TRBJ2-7	CASSSKAGCYEQYF	TGTGCCAGCAGCTCAAAAGCCGGGTGCTACGAGCAGTACTTC
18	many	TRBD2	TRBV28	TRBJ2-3	CASSRLASGGQSTDTQYF	TGTGCCAGCAGTCGATTGGCTAGCGGGGGCCAAAGCACAGATACGCAGTATTTT
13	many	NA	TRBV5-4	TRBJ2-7	CASSGSGTYEQYF	TGTGCCAGCAGCGGGTCAGGGACCTACGAGCAGTACTTC
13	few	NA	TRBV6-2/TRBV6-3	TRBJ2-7	CASSYRDNYEQYF	TGTGCCAGCAGTTACCGGGACAACTACGAGCAGTACTTC
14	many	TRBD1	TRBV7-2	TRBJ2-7	CASSYGTVAYEQYF	TGTGCCAGCAGCTACGGGACAGTAGCCTACGAGCAGTACTTC
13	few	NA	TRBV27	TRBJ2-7	CASSLRAGDEQYF	TGTGCCAGCAGTTTAAGGGCAGGAGACGAGCAGTACTTC
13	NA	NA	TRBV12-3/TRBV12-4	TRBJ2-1	CASSSTGSNEQFF	TGTGCCAGCAGTTCTACAGGGAGCAATGAGCAGTTCTTC
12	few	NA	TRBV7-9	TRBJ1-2	CASSLGIEGYTF	TGTGCCAGCAGCTTAGGGATAGAGGGCTACACCTTC
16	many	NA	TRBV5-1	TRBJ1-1	CASSSRPSPMNTEAFF	TGCGCCAGCAGCTCAAGGCCGAGCCCCATGAACACTGAAGCTTTCTTT
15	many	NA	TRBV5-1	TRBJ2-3	CASSLDGKITDTQYF	TGCGCCAGCAGCTTGGATGGTAAAATCACAGATACGCAGTATTTT
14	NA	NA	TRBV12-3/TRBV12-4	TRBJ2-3	CASSLEVGTDTQYF	TGTGCCAGCAGTTTAGAGGTTGGCACAGATACGCAGTATTTT
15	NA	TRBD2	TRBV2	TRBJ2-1	CASSDSGGNYNEQFF	TGTGCCAGCAGCGATAGCGGGGGAAACTACAATGAGCAGTTCTTC
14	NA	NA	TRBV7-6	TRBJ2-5	CASSLAVGGETQYF	TGTGCCAGCAGCTTAGCGGTGGGGGGAGAGACCCAGTACTTC
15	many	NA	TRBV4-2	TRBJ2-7	CASSQGEGGAYEQYF	TGTGCCAGCAGCCAAGGGGAAGGCGGCGCCTACGAGCAGTACTTC
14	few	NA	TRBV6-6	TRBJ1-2	CASRLQPSYYGYTF	TGTGCCAGCAGACTTCAGCCCTCTTACTATGGCTACACCTTC
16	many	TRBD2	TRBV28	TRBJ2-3	CASSSREAGNTDTQYF	TGTGCCAGCAGCTCTAGGGAAGCGGGGAACACAGATACGCAGTATTTT
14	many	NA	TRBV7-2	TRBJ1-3	CASSFDISGNTIYF	TGTGCCAGCAGCTTCGACATCTCTGGAAACACCATATATTTT
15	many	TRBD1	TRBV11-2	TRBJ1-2	CASSLEGTANYGYTF	TGTGCCAGCAGCTTAGAGGGGACAGCCAACTATGGCTACACCTTC
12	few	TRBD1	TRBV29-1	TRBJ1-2	CSELRDRAGYTF	TGCAGCGAGCTACGGGACAGGGCTGGCTACACCTTC
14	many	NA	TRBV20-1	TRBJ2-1	CSARQGNSYNEQFF	TGCAGTGCTAGACAGGGGAACTCCTACAATGAGCAGTTCTTC
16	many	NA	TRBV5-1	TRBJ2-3	CASSLGQSTSTDTQYF	TGCGCCAGCAGCTTGGGACAGTCCACTAGCACAGATACGCAGTATTTT
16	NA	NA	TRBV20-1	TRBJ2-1	CSARLRGTFSYNEQFF	TGCAGTGCTAGATTACGGGGTACGTTCTCCTACAATGAGCAGTTCTTC
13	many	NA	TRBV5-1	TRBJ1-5	CASSRDSNQPQHF	TGCGCCAGCAGCCGGGATAGCAATCAGCCCCAGCATTTT
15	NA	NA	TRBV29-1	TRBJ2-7	CSVEEVRGASGEQYF	TGCAGCGTTGAAGAAGTCCGGGGAGCCTCGGGTGAGCAGTACTTC
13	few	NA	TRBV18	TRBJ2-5	CASSPRDGETQYF	TGTGCCAGCTCACCACGGGACGGGGAGACCCAGTACTTC
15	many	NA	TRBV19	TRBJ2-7	CASRMRDSETYEQYF	TGTGCCAGTAGAATGCGGGACAGCGAAACCTACGAGCAGTACTTC
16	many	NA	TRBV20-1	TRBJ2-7	CSARDLKASHPYEQYF	TGCAGTGCTAGAGATCTTAAGGCCAGCCATCCCTACGAGCAGTACTTC
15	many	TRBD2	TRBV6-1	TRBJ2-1	CASSLGLAGTDEQFF	TGTGCCAGCAGTCTGGGACTAGCGGGGACGGATGAGCAGTTCTTC
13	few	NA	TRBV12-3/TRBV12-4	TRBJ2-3	CASSFGATDTQYF	TGTGCCAGCAGTTTTGGTGCGACAGATACGCAGTATTTT
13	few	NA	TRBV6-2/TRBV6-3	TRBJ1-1	CAIQVTMNTEAFF	TGTGCCATCCAGGTAACGATGAACACTGAAGCTTTCTTT
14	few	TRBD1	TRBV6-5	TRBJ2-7	CASSRGQGIYEQYF	TGTGCCAGCAGCAGGGGACAGGGAATCTACGAGCAGTACTTC
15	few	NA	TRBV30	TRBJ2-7	CAWSVLGRSSYEQYF	TGTGCCTGGAGTGTACTTGGACGGAGCTCCTACGAGCAGTACTTC
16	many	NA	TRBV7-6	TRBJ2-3	CASSLGGRVSTDTQYF	TGTGCCAGCAGCTTAGGGGGACGGGTTAGCACAGATACGCAGTATTTT
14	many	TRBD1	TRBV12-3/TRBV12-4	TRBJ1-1	CASSAPGGRTEAFF	TGTGCCAGCAGTGCCCCAGGGGGAAGGACTGAAGCTTTCTTT
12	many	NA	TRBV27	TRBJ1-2	CASRSGAGGYTF	TGTGCCAGCAGATCAGGGGCCGGTGGCTACACCTTC
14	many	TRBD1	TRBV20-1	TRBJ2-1	CSAGGGTGTNEQFF	TGCAGTGCGGGCGGCGGGACAGGGACTAATGAGCAGTTCTTC
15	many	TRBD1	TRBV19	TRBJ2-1	CASRSYRGAYNEQFF	TGTGCCAGTAGATCATACAGGGGGGCCTACAATGAGCAGTTCTTC
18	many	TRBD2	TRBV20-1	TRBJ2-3	CSASPASTSGVSTDTQYF	TGCAGTGCTAGCCCAGCATCCACTAGCGGGGTAAGCACAGATACGCAGTATTTT
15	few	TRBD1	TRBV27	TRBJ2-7	CASSRTGTGNYEQYF	TGTGCCAGCAGTAGAACCGGGACAGGGAATTACGAGCAGTACTTC
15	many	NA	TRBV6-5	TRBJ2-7	CASSKPPGPSYEQYF	TGTGCCAGCAGTAAACCCCCTGGGCCTTCCTACGAGCAGTACTTC
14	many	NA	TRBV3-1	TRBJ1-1	CASSQRTNKDRAFF	TGTGCCAGCAGCCAAAGGACAAATAAAGATCGGGCTTTCTTT
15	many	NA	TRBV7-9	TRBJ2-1	CASSIDSGAYNEQFF	TGTGCCAGCAGTATAGATTCAGGGGCCTACAATGAGCAGTTCTTC
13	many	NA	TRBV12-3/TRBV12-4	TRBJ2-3	CASSLWGSDTQYF	TGTGCCAGCAGTTTATGGGGGAGCGATACGCAGTATTTT
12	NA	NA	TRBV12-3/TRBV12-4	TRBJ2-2	CASSFWVGELFF	TGTGCCAGCAGTTTTTGGGTAGGGGAGCTGTTTTTT
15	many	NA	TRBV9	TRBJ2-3	CASSVEFGGTDTQYF	TGTGCCAGCAGCGTAGAGTTTGGGGGGACAGATACGCAGTATTTT
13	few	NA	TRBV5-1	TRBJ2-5	CASSSIKGETQYF	TGCGCCAGCAGCTCAATTAAAGGCGAGACCCAGTACTTC
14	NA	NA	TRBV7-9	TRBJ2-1	CASSLGSSYNEQFF	TGTGCCAGCAGCTTAGGTTCATCTTACAATGAGCAGTTCTTC
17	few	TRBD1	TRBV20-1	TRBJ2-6	CSARSTGGISGANVLTF	TGCAGTGCTAGGTCGACAGGGGGCATCTCTGGGGCCAACGTCCTGACTTTC
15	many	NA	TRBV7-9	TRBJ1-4	CASSSPGGRSEKLFF	TGTGCCAGCAGCTCCCCCGGGGGAAGGAGTGAAAAACTGTTTTTT